The clone carrying this T cell receptor (beta chain) was detected a few times. This entry comes from a study of human T cells and chemical hapten exposure. Study-level information: There were per-sample TCR yield variations, arising mainly from small pooled library volume differences.

MiXCR, applied by TCRdb to the 5' RACE reads, yields one record per CDR3 protein. The sample has about 140,000 distinct CDR3 sequences; around 4.4% are singletons. Looked up from germline, CDR1 is MDHEN and CDR2 is SYDVKM. J lost 8 bases, V lost 5 bases, and 6 bases had no gene match. The CDR3 totals 14 residues. Unfractionated whole blood served as the source for total RNA extraction. This clonotype originated in a female donor in good health. The chain couples TRBV28 to TRBJ1-4; 9 bases line up with TRBD1. CDR3 region: CASSTTGGLEKLFF. The DNA for the CDR3 is TGTGCCAGCAGTACGACAGGGGGACTGGAAAAACTGTTTTTT. The full variable domain, with the rest looked up from reference TRBV28 and TRBJ1-4, is DVKVTQSSRYLVKRTGEKVFLECVQDMDHENMFWYRQDPGLGLRLIYFSYDVKMKEKGDIPEGYSVSREKKERFSLILESASTNQTSMYLCASSTTGGLEKLFFGSGTQLSVL.